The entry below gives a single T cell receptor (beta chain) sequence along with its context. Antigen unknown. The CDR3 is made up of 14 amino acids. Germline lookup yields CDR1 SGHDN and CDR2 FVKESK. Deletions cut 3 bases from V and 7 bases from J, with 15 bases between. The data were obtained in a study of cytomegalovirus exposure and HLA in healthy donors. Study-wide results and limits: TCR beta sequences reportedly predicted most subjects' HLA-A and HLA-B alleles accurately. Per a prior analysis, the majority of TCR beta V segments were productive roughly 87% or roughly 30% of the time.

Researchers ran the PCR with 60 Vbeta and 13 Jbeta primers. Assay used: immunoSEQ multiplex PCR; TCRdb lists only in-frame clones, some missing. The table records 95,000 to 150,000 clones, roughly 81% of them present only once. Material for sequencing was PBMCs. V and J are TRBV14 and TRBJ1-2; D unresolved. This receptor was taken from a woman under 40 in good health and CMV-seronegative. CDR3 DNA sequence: TGTGCCAGCAGCCAGGCTGGCAGGAGGGCTGGCTACACCTTC. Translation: CASSQAGRRAGYTF.